Sequencing of this T cell receptor beta chain was carried out in a study of identical twins. General observations from the study: Partial confounding of zero-insertion analyses by invariant MAIT and iNKT cells was possible. It was cross-sectional statistical analysis, not following the same donors, that the conclusions relied on. For cord blood, abundant beta clonotypes had fewer insertions, unlike memory repertoires, which showed none.

The CDR3 consists of 14 residues. The V end was cut by 5 bases, the J end by 7 bases, with 15 bases between. Germline-derived CDR1 and CDR2 are SGHAT and FQDESV (reference sequence). This clonotype has a count of ten or more. Its antigen remains unknown. A universal primer site arose from template switching, and cDNA bore unique molecular identifiers. TCRdb re-derived calls from the 5' RACE reads in MiXCR, one entry per CDR3 protein. This sample has under 300,000 distinct CDR3 sequences, with more than 12% found just once. The sequenced sample consisted of memory (CD45RO+) T cells sorted from blood. The sequence came from a woman under 30 in good health. The rearrangement joins TRBV11-1 to TRBJ2-1; D might be TRBD2 (6 bases). The CDR3 spells CASSRRDFGNEQFF. The CDR3 region has the DNA TGTGCCAGCAGCCGAAGGGACTTCGGAAATGAGCAGTTCTTC.